This T cell receptor (beta chain) derives from a study of CD8 T cells in Susac syndrome (dated 2019 in TCRdb). Concerning the study at large: Repertoire sequencing was used to test whether CD8+ T cell activation and differentiation in Susac syndrome was antigen driven. The clonality of the CD8+ T cell repertoire was compared across approximately 11 healthy donors, roughly 14 Susac syndrome patients and under 19 multiple sclerosis patients.

V is shortened by 5 bases, J by 1 base, and the region joining them spans 12 bases. The CDR3 runs 15 amino acids, cysteine and phenylalanine included. The entry retains the CDR3 DNA only, 45 bases that are in frame from base 1. The CDR1 and CDR2 encoded by the germline V gene are LGHNA and YSLEER. Results the study describes overall, beyond this receptor: The number of individuals in the TCR sequencing and HLA analysis was recognized as being relatively small.

Of note for this clonotype: This clone's antigen is unknown. Base qualities are not provided; no much larger clone lies one nucleotide away.

RNA was extracted with the RNeasy kit and 0.5 to 1 ug was reverse transcribed using random hexamers. The immunoSEQ multiplex PCR assay, covering 54 Vbeta and 13 Jbeta segments, was used to amplify TCR beta CDR3 regions. To correct PCR amplification bias, a synthetic template baseline was used for both primer optimization and computational correction. Per the original workflow: Reads were annotated to V, D and J genes according to IMGT and were analyzed with immunoSEQ Analyzer, with only productive sequences retained. To calculate clonality, Shannon entropy was normalized by log2 of the number of productive unique sequences and then subtracted from one. Public and private clones were assessed among the 100 most prevalent clones of each patient and control. Susac-specific clones were defined as absent from healthy and MS cohorts, roughly 1,100 published viral clones and other ImmuneACCESS disease sequences. TCRdb reprocessing: public reads trimmed at Q25 with fastp, clones called with MiXCR, in-frame beta chains kept. Entries are consolidated by CDR3 protein sequence, retaining the most common genes and DNA. TCRdb, rather than the study authors, made the V and J calls. The sample contains some 120,000 distinct CDR3 sequences, 92% of them found a single time. The top ten constitute approximately 0.12% of the sample.

Peripheral blood CD8+ and CD4+ T cells from healthy donors, Susac syndrome patients and multiple sclerosis patients were profiled by high-throughput TCR beta sequencing. Healthy donors were included as age- and sex-matched controls. CD8+ TEMRA cells were enriched by FACS, while bulk CD8+ and CD4+ T cells were purified by magnetic negative isolation. Blood was collected in EDTA tubes and processed within 24 hours, with PBMCs isolated through density gradient centrifugation. PBMCs destined for TCR sequencing were cryopreserved in liquid nitrogen and later thawed in a 37 °C water bath. The sorted or isolated CD4+, CD8+ and CD8+ TEMRA cells had a purity of 90% or higher.

The rearranged chain carries TRBV4-3 and TRBJ2-1, and the D gene may be TRBD2, 6 bases matching. This receptor was obtained from a human donor in good health. The sample consisted of CD8+ T cells from PBMCs. The DNA sequence is TGCGCCAGCAGCTCTAGGGGACTGTCCTACAATGAGCAGTTCTTC. It codes for CASSSRGLSYNEQFF.